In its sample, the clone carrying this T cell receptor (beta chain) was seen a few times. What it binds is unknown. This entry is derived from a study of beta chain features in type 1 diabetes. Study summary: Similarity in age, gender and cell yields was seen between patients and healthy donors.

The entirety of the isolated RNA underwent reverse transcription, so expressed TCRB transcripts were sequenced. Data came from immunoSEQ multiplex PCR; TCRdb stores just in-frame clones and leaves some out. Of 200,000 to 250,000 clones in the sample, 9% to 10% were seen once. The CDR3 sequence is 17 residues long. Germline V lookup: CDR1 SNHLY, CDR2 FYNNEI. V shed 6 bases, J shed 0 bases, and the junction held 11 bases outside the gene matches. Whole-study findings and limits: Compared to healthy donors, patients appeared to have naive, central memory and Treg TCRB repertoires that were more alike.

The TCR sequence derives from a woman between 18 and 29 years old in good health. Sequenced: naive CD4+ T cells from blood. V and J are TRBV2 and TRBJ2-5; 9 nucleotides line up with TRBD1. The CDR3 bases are TGTGCCAGCAGCGCGGGGACAGGGACTCTGTACCAAGAGACCCAGTACTTC. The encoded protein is CASSAGTGTLYQETQYF.